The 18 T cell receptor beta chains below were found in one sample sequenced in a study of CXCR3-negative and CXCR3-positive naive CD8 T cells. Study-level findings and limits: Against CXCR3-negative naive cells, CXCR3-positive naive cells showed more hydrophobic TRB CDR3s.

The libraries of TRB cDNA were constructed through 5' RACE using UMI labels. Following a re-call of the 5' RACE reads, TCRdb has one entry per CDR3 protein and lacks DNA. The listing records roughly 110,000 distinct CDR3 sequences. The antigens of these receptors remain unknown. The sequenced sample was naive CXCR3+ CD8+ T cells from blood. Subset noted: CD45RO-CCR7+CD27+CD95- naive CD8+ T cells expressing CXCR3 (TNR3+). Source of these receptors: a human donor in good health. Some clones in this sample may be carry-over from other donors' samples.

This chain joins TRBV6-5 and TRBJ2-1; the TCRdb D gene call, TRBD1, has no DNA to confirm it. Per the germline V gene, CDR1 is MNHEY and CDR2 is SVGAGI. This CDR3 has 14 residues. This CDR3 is CASTGAGGYNEQFF.

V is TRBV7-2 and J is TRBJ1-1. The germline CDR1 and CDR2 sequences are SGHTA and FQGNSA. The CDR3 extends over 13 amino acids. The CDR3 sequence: CASSLYRSTEAFF.

The CDR3 here is CSVERQANTAELFF. The J gene is TRBJ2-2, the V gene TRBV29-1. The germline V gene has CDR1 SQVTM and CDR2 ANQGSEA. CDR3 length equals 14 residues.

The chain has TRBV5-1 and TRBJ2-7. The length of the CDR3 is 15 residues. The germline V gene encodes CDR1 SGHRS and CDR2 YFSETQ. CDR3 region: CASSLDRGLSYEQYF. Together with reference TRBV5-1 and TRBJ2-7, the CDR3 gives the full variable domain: KAGVTQTPRYLIKTRGQQVTLSCSPISGHRSVSWYQQTPGQGLQFLFEYFSETQRNKGNFPGRFSGRQFSNSRSEMNVSTLELGDSALYLCASSLDRGLSYEQYFGPGTRLTVT.

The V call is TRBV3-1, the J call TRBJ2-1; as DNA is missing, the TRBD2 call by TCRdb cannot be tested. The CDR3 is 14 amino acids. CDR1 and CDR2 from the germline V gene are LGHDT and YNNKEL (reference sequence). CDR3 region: CASSQDTGGNEQFF.

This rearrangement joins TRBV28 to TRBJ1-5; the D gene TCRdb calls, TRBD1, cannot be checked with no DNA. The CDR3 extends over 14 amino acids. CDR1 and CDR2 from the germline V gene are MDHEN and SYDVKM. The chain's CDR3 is CASKLTDSNQPQHF.

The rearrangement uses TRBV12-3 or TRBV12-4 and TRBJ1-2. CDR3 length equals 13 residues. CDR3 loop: CASSLGQGGGYTF.

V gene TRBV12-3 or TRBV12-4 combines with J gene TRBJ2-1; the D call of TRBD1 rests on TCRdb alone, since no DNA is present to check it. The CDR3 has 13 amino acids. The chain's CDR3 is CASNLGGYNEQFF.

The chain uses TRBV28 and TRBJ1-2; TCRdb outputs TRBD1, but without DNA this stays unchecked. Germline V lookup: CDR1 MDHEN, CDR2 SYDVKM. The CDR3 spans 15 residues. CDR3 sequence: CASSSSGQANYGYTF.

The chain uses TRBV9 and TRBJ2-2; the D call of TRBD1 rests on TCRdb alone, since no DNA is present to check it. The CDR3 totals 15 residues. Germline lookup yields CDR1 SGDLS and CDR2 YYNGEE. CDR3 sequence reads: CASSWTALNTGELFF.

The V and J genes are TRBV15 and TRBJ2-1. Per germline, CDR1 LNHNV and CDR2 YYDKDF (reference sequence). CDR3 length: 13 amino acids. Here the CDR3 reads CATSTTPWNEQFF.

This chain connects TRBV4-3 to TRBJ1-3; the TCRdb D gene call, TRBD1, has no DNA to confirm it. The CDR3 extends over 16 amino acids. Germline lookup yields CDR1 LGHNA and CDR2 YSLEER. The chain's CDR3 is CASSQGTGTLGNTIYF.

CDR3 amino acids: CSVDEGLIGYTF. The gene calls are TRBV29-1 and TRBJ1-2. Germline lookup yields CDR1 SQVTM and CDR2 ANQGSEA. This CDR3 contains 12 residues.

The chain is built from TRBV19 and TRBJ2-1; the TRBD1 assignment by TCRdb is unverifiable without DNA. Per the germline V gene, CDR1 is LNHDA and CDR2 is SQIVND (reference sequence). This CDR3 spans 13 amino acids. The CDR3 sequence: CASSIQQGNEQFF. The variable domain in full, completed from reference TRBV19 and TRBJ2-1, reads DGGITQSPKYLFRKEGQNVTLSCEQNLNHDAMYWYRQDPGQGLRLIYYSQIVNDFQKGDIAEGYSVSREKKESFPLTVTSAQKNPTAFYLCASSIQQGNEQFFGPGTRLTVL.

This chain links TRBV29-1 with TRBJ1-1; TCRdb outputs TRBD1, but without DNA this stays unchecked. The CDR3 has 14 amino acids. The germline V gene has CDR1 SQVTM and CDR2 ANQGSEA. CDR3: CSVEGGQLNTEAFF.

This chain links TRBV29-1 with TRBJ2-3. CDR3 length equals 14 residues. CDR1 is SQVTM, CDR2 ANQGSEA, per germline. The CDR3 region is CSVAVGLGTDTQYF.

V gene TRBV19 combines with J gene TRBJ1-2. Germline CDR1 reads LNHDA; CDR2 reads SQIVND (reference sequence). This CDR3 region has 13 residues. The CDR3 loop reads CASSSKSAYGYTF. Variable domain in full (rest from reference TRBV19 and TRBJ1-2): DGGITQSPKYLFRKEGQNVTLSCEQNLNHDAMYWYRQDPGQGLRLIYYSQIVNDFQKGDIAEGYSVSREKKESFPLTVTSAQKNPTAFYLCASSSKSAYGYTFGSGTRLTVV.

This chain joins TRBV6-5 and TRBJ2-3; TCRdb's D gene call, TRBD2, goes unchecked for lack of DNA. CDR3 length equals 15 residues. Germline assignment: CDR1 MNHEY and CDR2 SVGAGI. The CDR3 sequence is CASSQGLAGPDTQYF.